This TCR beta chain was captured by sequencing in a study of CD4+ T cells in melanoma. Germline lookup yields CDR1 SGHAT and CDR2 FQDESV (reference sequence). The J segment lost 3 bases and the V segment lost 5 bases, leaving 5 bases of the junction unmatched. CDR3 length equals 15 residues. Study conclusions and caveats: A reported correlation linked neoantigen-specific CD4+ T cells to CD8+, macrophage and B cell function. Reportedly, melanoma neoantigen-specific CD4+ T cells showed varied differentiation states.

For this clone: Its antigen is undetermined.

The repertoire was sequenced with immunoSEQ multiplex PCR; TCRdb's copy has only in-frame clones and lacks some. Counted here are roughly 15,000 clones, roughly two thirds occurring once; the ten biggest clones make up around 9.9%. Sequencing was done on a sample of cells from a culture (not recorded whether cultured in vitro). This clonotype originated in a human donor with melanoma. The chain has TRBV11-1 and TRBJ2-3; 10 bases match TRBD1. The CDR3 nucleotides read TGTGCCAGCAGCCAAGACAGGGGGCGGACAGATACGCAGTATTTT. This sequence encodes CASSQDRGRTDTQYF.